This TCR beta chain is from a study of blood T cell repertoires in COVID-19. Background on the study: The United States, Italy and Spain provided the acute and convalescent COVID-19 samples.

The V gene's germline CDR1 is MNHNY and CDR2 SVGAGI (reference sequence). The CDR3 is 14 amino acids. V was shortened by 6 bases and J by 4 bases, with 15 bases between the two germline ends. In the source study's methods: Estimated nucleated cell counts came from reference gene primer amplification. Sequencing used immunoSEQ multiplex PCR; TCRdb keeps in-frame clones, though not all of them. D and trimming come from the DNA, and the V and J calls and clone size come from that table. Of roughly 250,000 clones listed, 82% are singletons. This clonotype was sampled from a woman aged 60-70 years with active or convalescent COVID-19. The chain combines TRBV6-6 with TRBJ1-2; D perhaps matches TRBD1 (6 bases). Sequences were obtained from peripheral blood. CDR3 region: CASRTSGQLYGYTF. CDR3 DNA sequence: TGTGCCAGCAGGACCTCGGGACAACTCTATGGCTACACCTTC.